A selection of T cell receptor beta chains follows, all from one sample in a study of CD8 T cells in ankylosing spondylitis. TCRdb reprocessed the 5' RACE reads via MiXCR and lists one record per CDR3 protein. This table holds roughly 230,000 distinct CDR3 sequences, roughly a tenth found once. The sequencing sample was made of blood, either unsorted or a sorted T cell fraction (not recorded which). The receptors were gathered from a male donor with ankylosing spondylitis or in good health (not recorded which). The CDR3 runs from the conserved cysteine through the conserved F or W. Fields, in order: clone size, V gene, CDR3 protein. Only part of the rows carry a size: once, few, many, or a class if the clone is expanded.

size: .
V: TRBV5-1
CDR3: CASSLNQMNTEAFF

size: many
V: TRBV5-1
CDR3: CASSYDSPGSGEQFF

size: many
V: TRBV12-3/TRBV12-4
CDR3: CAIDRVDTGELFF

size: many
V: TRBV28
CDR3: CASSPAPGQGIEQFF

size: many
V: TRBV4-2
CDR3: CASSPLPPGGDYGYTF

size: many
V: TRBV3-1
CDR3: CASSQREPNVLTF

size: many
V: TRBV5-1
CDR3: CASRPSPVNTEAFF

size: many
V: TRBV5-1
CDR3: CASSGSPDTSYTF

size: many
V: TRBV3-1
CDR3: CASSGGEDYGYTF

size: many
V: TRBV20-1
CDR3: CSASRGGLQETQYF

size: many
V: TRBV10-3
CDR3: CAISDPSTYEQYF

size: many
V: TRBV5-1
CDR3: CASSPPGTRGYSYEQYF

size: few
V: TRBV20-1
CDR3: CSAVTRDSYEQYF

size: .
V: TRBV7-9
CDR3: CASSLADGRGTEAFF

size: many
V: TRBV4-1
CDR3: CASSQELGRETQYF

size: many
V: TRBV10-3
CDR3: CAITGGRAGEQFF

size: .
V: TRBV5-5
CDR3: CASSLRQGFTGANVLTF

size: many
V: TRBV3-1
CDR3: CASSPDSGGQFF

size: many
V: TRBV10-3
CDR3: CATSRTGDYEQYF

size: many
V: TRBV27
CDR3: CASRPRADNYNEQFF

size: many
V: TRBV5-1
CDR3: CASSAEPGTVSYEQYF

size: many
V: TRBV5-1
CDR3: CASSPGQGIYEQYF

size: many
V: TRBV20-1
CDR3: CSARPVRDTQYF

size: many
V: TRBV20-1
CDR3: CSARDISGIDNEQFF

size: .
V: TRBV29-1
CDR3: CSVGQQPTNYGYTF

size: few
V: TRBV5-1
CDR3: CASSWDGRNQPQHF

size: .
V: TRBV11-3
CDR3: CASRLLVTDTQYF

size: many
V: TRBV12-3/TRBV12-4
CDR3: CASSSGGSIGNTIYF

size: many
V: TRBV5-1
CDR3: CASSLERGELFF

size: many
V: TRBV24-1
CDR3: CATSQTGGPPNEQFF

size: many
V: TRBV12-3/TRBV12-4
CDR3: CASSSLGEKLFF

size: many
V: TRBV12-3/TRBV12-4
CDR3: CASSLRTTEAFF

size: few
V: TRBV7-2
CDR3: CASSLGQLETQYF

size: .
V: TRBV12-3/TRBV12-4
CDR3: CASSPGQTLMNTEAFF

size: many
V: TRBV25-1
CDR3: CASSGVAGGPGNEQFF

size: many
V: TRBV15
CDR3: CATSRGGFTGRTYEQYF

size: few
V: TRBV7-2
CDR3: CASSLSGPARLETQYF

size: many
V: TRBV20-1
CDR3: CSASGTGEYEKLFF

size: many
V: TRBV12-3/TRBV12-4
CDR3: CASSLYRQGTVQQETQYF

size: many
V: TRBV5-1
CDR3: CASSPTGLTYNEQFF

size: few
V: TRBV7-7
CDR3: CASSLVVSGPSGNEQFF

size: .
V: TRBV5-1
CDR3: CASSISGGEMDTEVFF

size: many
V: TRBV11-2
CDR3: CASSLDRGAGNTIYF

size: many
V: TRBV20-1
CDR3: CSALTGTLNQPQHF

size: many
V: TRBV20-1
CDR3: CSASRGGSGTGELFF